The 7 T cell receptor beta chains listed next were all sequenced from one sample in a study of CD8 T cells in ankylosing spondylitis. Study-wide findings and caveats: Seemingly characteristic of ankylosing spondylitis blood was a TCR beta motif consisting of roughly 8 highly homologous variants.

Their antigens remain unidentified. TCRdb itself ran the 5' RACE reads through MiXCR, one entry per CDR3 protein. The sample includes almost 400,000 distinct CDR3 sequences, approximately 20% of them seen just once. Specimen: blood, either unsorted or a sorted T cell fraction (not recorded which). The source is a male donor with ankylosing spondylitis.

V is TRBV10-3 and J is TRBJ2-1; D might be TRBD2 (5 bases). The CDR3 loop spans 14 amino acids. Trimming took off 7 bases at V and 1 base at J, with 11 bases between the two ends. Germline V gene lookup returns CDR1 ENHRY and CDR2 SYGVKD. CDR3 in amino acids: CAIKAGYSYNEQFF. The CDR3 nucleotides read TGTGCCATCAAGGCGGGTTATTCCTACAATGAGCAGTTCTTC.

This clonotype showed up just a few times. The chain uses TRBV7-3 and TRBJ2-3; no clear D. Looked up from germline, CDR1 is SGHTA and CDR2 is FQGTGA. Trimming removed 2 bases from V and 0 bases from J, with 9 bases in between. The CDR3 is 15 residues long. As DNA, the CDR3 is TGTGCCAGCAGCTTACAAGAAGTTAGCACAGATACGCAGTATTTT. It codes for CASSLQEVSTDTQYF.

The J gene is TRBJ2-7, the V gene TRBV4-2, with TRBD2 matching over 8 bases. This CDR3 has 12 residues. V shed 6 bases, J shed 3 bases, and the junction held 1 base outside the gene matches. In germline, CDR1 is LGHNA, CDR2 YNFKEQ. As DNA, the CDR3 is TGTGCCAGCAGTACTAGCGGCTACGAGCAGTACTTC. Translated: CASSTSGYEQYF.

The gene calls are TRBV9 and TRBJ2-3; weak D call: TRBD1 (5 bases). This CDR3 comprises 15 residues. The germline V and J ends were trimmed by 0 bases and 1 base, with 9 bases remaining between them. Germline assignment: CDR1 SGDLS and CDR2 YYNGEE. In nucleotides, the CDR3 is TGTGCCAGCAGCGTAGCAGCCAGGGGCACAGATACGCAGTATTTT. It codes for CASSVAARGTDTQYF. The variable domain in full, with the rest retrieved from reference TRBV9 and TRBJ2-3, is DSGVTQTPKHLITATGQRVTLRCSPRSGDLSVYWYQQSLDQGLQFLIQYYNGEERAKGNILERFSAQQFPDLHSELNLSSLELGDSALYFCASSVAARGTDTQYFGPGTRLTVL.

Many counts were recorded for this clonotype. The chain carries TRBV2 and TRBJ2-1; D unresolved. V gave up 4 bases and J gave up 0 bases, with 4 bases separating them. Per the germline V gene, CDR1 is SNHLY and CDR2 is FYNNEI. The length of the CDR3 is 13 residues. As DNA, the CDR3 is TGTGCCAGCAGTGGGGGCTCCTACAATGAGCAGTTCTTC. Amino acids: CASSGGSYNEQFF.

The chain couples TRBV27 to TRBJ2-3; 12 nucleotides align to TRBD1. V lost 5 bases, J lost 2 bases, and 17 bases stayed unmatched. Germline assignment: CDR1 MNHEY and CDR2 SMNVEV (reference sequence). The CDR3 is 20 residues long. The CDR3 region is CASSPRSGTGGAGTTDTQYF. CDR3 sequence (DNA): TGTGCCAGCAGTCCGCGCTCCGGGACAGGGGGCGCGGGAACCACAGATACGCAGTATTTT.

This clonotype was observed a few times. In DNA, the CDR3 is TGTGCCATCAGTGAGATCTTAAATGCAGAATTATATGGCTACACCTTC. Protein product: CAISEILNAELYGYTF. The rearrangement uses TRBV10-3 and TRBJ1-2, with no clear D. Germline CDR1 and CDR2: ENHRY and SYGVKD. V was cut by 2 bases and J by 5 bases, with 18 bases left in between. The CDR3 has 16 amino acids.